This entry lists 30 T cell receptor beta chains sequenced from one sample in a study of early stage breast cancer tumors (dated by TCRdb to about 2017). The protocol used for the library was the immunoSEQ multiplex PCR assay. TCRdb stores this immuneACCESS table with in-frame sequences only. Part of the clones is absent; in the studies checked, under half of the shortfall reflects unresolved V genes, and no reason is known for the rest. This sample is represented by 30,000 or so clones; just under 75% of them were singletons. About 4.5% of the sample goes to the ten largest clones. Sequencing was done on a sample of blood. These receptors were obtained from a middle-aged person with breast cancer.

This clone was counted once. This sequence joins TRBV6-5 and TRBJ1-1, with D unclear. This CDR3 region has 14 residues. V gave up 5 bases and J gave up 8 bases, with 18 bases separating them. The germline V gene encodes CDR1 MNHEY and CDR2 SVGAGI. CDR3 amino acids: CASSPAGRYNEAFF. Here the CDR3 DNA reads TGTGCCAGCAGTCCCGCTGGGCGGTATAACGAAGCTTTCTTT.

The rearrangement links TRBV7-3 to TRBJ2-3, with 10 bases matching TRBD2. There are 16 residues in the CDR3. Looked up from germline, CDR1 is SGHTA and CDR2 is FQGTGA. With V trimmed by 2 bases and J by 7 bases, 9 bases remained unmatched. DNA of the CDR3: TGTGCCAGCAGCTTACAAGCGGGAGGGGGGCTAAATACGCAGTATTTT. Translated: CASSLQAGGGLNTQYF.

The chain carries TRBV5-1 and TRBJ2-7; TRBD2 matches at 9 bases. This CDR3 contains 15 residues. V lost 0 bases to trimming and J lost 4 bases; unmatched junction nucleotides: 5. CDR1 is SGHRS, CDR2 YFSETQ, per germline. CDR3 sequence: CASSLGGRAPYEQYF. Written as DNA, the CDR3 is TGCGCCAGCAGCTTGGGCGGGAGGGCCCCGTACGAGCAGTACTTC.

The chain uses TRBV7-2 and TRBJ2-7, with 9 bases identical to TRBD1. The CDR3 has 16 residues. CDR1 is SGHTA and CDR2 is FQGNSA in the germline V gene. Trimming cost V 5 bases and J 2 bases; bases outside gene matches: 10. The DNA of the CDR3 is TGTGCCAGCAGCCGACTTATCGGGACAGGGACCTACGAGCAGTACTTC. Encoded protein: CASSRLIGTGTYEQYF.

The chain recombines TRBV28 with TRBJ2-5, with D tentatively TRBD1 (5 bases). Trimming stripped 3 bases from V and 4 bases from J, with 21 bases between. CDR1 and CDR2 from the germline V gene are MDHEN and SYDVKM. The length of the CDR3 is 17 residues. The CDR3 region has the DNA TGTGCCAGCAGTTTTAGGTTGCAGGGAAGAGGCCGAGAGACCCAGTACTTC. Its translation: CASSFRLQGRGRETQYF.

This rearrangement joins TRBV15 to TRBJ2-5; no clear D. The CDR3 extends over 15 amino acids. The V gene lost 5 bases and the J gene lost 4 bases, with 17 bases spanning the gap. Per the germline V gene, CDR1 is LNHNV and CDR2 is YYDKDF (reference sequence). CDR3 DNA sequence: TGTGCCACCAGCTTAGAGCTCTCGGGTACAGAGACCCAGTACTTC. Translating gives CATSLELSGTETQYF.

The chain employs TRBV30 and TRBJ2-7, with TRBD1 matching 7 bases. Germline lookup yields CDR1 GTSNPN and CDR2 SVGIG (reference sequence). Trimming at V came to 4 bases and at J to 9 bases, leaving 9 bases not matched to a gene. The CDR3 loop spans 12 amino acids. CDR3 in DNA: TGTGCCTGGAACAGGGGAGTGTTCGGGCAGTACTTC. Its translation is CAWNRGVFGQYF.

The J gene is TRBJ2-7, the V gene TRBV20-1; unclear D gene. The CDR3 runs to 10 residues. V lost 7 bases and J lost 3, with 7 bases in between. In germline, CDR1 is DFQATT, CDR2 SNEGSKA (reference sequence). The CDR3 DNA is TGCAGTGTGGTCAACTACGAGCAGTACTTC. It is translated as CSVVNYEQYF.

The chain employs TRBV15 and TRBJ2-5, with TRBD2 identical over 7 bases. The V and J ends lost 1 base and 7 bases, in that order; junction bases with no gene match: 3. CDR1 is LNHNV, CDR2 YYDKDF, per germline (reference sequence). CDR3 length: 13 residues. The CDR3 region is CATSRGGSGTQYF. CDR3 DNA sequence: TGTGCCACCAGCAGAGGCGGGAGTGGGACCCAGTACTTC.

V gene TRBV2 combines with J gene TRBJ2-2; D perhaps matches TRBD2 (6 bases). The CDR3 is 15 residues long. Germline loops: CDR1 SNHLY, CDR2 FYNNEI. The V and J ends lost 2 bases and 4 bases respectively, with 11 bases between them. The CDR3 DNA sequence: TGTGCCAGCAGTGAAAGCGGGTCGGGCACCGGGGAGCTGTTTTTT. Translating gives CASSESGSGTGELFF.

The CDR3 loop is CASSGGREGRGTQYF. The CDR3 coding sequence is TGTGCCAGCAGTGGCGGACGGGAGGGCCGCGGTACGCAGTATTTT. The chain couples TRBV6-4 to TRBJ2-3, with 8 nucleotides matching TRBD2. Germline CDR1 MRHNA, CDR2 SNTAGT. The CDR3 is 15 residues long. V lost 4 bases and J lost 8; bases outside the gene matches: 11.

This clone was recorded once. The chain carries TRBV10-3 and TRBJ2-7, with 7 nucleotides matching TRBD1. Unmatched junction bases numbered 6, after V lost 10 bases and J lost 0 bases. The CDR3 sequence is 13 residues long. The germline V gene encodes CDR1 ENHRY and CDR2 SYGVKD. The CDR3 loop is CATQTGPSYEQYF. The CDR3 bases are TGTGCCACCCAGACAGGGCCCTCCTACGAGCAGTACTTC.

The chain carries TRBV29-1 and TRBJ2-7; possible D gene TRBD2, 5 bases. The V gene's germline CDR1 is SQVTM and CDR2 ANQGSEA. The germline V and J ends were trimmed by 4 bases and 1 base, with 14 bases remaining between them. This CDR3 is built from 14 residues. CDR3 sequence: CSVVVGRGSYEQYF. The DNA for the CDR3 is TGCAGCGTTGTCGTTGGGAGAGGTTCCTACGAGCAGTACTTC.

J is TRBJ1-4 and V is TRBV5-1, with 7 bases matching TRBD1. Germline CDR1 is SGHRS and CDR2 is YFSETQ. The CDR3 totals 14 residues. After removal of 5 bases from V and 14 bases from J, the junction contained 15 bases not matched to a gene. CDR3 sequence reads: CASSQSPQGPELFF. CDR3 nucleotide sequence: TGCGCCAGCAGTCAAAGCCCACAGGGGCCCGAGCTGTTTTTT.

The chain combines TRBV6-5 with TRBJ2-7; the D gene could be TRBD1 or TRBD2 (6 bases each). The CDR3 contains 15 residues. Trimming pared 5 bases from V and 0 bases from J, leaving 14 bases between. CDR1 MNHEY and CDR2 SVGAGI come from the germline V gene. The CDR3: CASSPGGMGSYEQYF. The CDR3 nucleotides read TGTGCCAGCAGTCCCGGGGGCATGGGCTCCTACGAGCAGTACTTC.

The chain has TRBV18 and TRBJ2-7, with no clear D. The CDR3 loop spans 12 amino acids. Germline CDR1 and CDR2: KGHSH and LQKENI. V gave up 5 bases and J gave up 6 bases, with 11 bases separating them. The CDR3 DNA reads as TGTGCCAGCTCAAAACCTAGGGCCGAGCAGTACTTC. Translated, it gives CASSKPRAEQYF.

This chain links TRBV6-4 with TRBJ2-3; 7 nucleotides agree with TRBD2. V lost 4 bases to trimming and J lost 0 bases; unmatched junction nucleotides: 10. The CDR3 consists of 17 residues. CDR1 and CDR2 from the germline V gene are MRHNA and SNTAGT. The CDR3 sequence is CASSACLGRGSTDTQYF. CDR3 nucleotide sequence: TGTGCCAGCAGTGCCTGTCTAGGGCGGGGGAGCACAGATACGCAGTATTTT.

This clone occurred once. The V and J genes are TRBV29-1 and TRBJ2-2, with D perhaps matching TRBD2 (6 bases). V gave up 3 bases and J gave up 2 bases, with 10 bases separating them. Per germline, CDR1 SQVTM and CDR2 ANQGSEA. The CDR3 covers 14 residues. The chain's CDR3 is CSVDAGRNTGELFF. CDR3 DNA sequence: TGCAGCGTTGATGCCGGGAGAAACACCGGGGAGCTGTTTTTT.

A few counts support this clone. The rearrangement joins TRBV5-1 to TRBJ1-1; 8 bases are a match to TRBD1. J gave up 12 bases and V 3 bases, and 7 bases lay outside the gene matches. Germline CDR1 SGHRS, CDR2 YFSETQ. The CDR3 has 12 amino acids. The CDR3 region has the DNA TGCGCCAGCAGCTACGGACAGGGTGGACCTTTCTTT. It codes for CASSYGQGGPFF.

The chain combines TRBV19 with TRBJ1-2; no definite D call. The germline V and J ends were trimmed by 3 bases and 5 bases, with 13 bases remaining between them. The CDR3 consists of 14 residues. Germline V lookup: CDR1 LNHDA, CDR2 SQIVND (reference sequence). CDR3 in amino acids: CASSIGGQQYGYTF. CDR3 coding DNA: TGTGCCAGTAGTATTGGAGGGCAGCAGTATGGCTACACCTTC.

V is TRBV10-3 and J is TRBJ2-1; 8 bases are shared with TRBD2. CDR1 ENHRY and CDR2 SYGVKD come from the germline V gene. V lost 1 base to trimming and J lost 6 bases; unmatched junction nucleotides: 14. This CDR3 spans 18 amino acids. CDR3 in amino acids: CAISEWAPGLVISNEQFF. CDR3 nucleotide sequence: TGTGCCATCAGTGAGTGGGCCCCGGGACTAGTTATCTCCAATGAGCAGTTCTTC.

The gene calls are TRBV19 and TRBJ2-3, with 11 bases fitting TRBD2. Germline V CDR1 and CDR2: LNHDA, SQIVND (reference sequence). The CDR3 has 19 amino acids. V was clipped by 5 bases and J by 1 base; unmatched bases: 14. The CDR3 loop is CASSLLTSGMIVGTDTQYF. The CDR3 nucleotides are TGTGCCAGTAGTTTACTGACTAGCGGGATGATTGTTGGCACAGATACGCAGTATTTT.

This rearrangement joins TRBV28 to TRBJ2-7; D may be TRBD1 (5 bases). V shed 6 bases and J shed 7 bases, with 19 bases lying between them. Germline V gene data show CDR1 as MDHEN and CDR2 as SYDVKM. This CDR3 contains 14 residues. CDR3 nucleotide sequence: TGTGCCAGCAGGCCCACGGCTGCAAGGGGAGAGCAGTACTTC. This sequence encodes CASRPTAARGEQYF.

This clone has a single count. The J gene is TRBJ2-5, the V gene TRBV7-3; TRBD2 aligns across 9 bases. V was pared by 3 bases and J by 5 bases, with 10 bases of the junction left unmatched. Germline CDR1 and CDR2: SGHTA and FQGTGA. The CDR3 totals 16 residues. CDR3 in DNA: TGTGCCAGCAGCTTGCGGCGGGAGGGCCCTTGGGAGACCCAGTACTTC. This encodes CASSLRREGPWETQYF.

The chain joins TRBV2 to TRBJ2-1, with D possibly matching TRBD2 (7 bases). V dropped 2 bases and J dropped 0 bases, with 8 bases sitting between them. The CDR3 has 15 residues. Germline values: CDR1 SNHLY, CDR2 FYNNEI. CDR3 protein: CASSERGGSYNEQFF. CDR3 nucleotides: TGTGCCAGCAGTGAAAGGGGGGGCTCCTACAATGAGCAGTTCTTC.

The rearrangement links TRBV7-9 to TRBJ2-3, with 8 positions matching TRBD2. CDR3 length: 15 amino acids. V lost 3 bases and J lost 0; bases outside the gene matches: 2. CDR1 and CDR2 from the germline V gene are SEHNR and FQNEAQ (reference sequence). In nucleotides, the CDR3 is TGTGCCAGCAGCTTGGCTAGCGGGAGCACAGATACGCAGTATTTT. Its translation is CASSLASGSTDTQYF.

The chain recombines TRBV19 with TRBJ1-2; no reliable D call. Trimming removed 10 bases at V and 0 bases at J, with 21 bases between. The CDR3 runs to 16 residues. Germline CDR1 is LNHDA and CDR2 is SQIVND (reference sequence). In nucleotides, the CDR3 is TGTGCCACAACTGAAAGAGCCAGGAGAACTAACTATGGCTACACCTTC. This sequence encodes CATTERARRTNYGYTF.

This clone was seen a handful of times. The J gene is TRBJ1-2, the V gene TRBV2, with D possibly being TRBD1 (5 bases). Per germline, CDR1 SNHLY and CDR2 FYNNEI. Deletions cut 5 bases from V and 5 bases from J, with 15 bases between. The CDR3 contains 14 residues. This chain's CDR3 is CASSRGTVGYGYTF. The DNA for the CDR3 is TGTGCCAGCAGTCGGGGGACGGTTGGGTATGGCTACACCTTC.

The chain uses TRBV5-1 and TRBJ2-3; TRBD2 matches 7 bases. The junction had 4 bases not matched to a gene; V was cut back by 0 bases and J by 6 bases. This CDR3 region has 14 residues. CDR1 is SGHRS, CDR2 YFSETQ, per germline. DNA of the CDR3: TGCGCCAGCAGCTTGGGAAGCGGGATCGATACGCAGTATTTT. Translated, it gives CASSLGSGIDTQYF. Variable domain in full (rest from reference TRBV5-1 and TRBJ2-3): KAGVTQTPRYLIKTRGQQVTLSCSPISGHRSVSWYQQTPGQGLQFLFEYFSETQRNKGNFPGRFSGRQFSNSRSEMNVSTLELGDSALYLCASSLGSGIDTQYFGPGTRLTVL.

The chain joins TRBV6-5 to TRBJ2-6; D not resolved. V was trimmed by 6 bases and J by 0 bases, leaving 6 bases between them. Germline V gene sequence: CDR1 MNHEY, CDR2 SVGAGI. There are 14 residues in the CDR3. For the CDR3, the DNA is TGTGCCAGCAGCCCTCGCTCTGGGGCCAACGTCCTGACTTTC. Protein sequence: CASSPRSGANVLTF.